This TCR beta chain was obtained from a study of OX40 agonist ivuxolimab in advanced cancers. Some background on the complete study: Ivuxolimab was an agonistic, fully human IgG2 monoclonal antibody directed against OX40 (CD134), a costimulatory receptor. Intravenous ivuxolimab was administered to patients every 2 weeks at six dose levels: 0.01, 0.1, 0.3, 1.5, 3 and 10 mg/kg. Of the roughly 53 patients in dose escalation, 19 had hepatocellular carcinoma, about 15 had melanoma, 9 had renal cell carcinoma and 9 had head and neck cancer. The dose-escalation cohort was about 83% male with a mean age of about 58 years, ranging from about 23 to 85. Prior anti-PD-1, anti-PD-L1 or anti-CTLA-4 therapy was permitted, and checkpoint inhibitors had been received by more than 35% of dose-escalation patients. Partial responses occurred in three dose-escalation patients, of whom one had hepatocellular carcinoma and two had cutaneous melanoma. Peripheral TCRbeta sequencing was intended to test whether TCR sequence diversity was altered and clonal T-cell expansion was caused by ivuxolimab. The monotherapy dose-escalation portion (N ≈ 56 patients) of the phase I ivuxolimab trial is reported in the paper. Overall study results and their limits: The antigen specificity of the clonally expanded peripheral T cells was not determined. In the 0.1-3.0 mg/kg groups, partial responders were among the patients with the lowest normalized peripheral clonal expansion, particularly in CD8+ T cells. At doses from 0.1 to 3.0 mg/kg, clonal expansion was seen in both CD4+ and CD8+ blood T cells between baseline and week 6. After ivuxolimab, expanded clones were on average more numerous among CD8+ T cells than among CD4+ T cells. Low levels of normalized T-cell clonal expansion were also seen in some patients who did not respond.

The CDR3 measures 11 amino acids from cysteine to phenylalanine. The CDR3 DNA has 33 bases and is translated from base 1. Per the germline V gene, SGHTA is the CDR1 and FQGNSA is the CDR2. Trimming at the junction amounts to 0 bases on V and 5 bases on J, and the germline ends lie 1 base apart. For this clone: What antigen it recognizes has not been identified. Base-call qualities are not available, and no considerably larger clone is one nucleotide away.

The trial excluded patients who had a history of autoimmune disease or were on systemic immunosuppression. In every dose cohort, peripheral blood was drawn for TCR sequencing at baseline, cycle 4 day 1, and cycle 7 day 1. Samples came from an open-label, multicenter, first-in-human phase I dose-escalation trial of ivuxolimab. Adults with locally advanced or metastatic melanoma, renal cell carcinoma, hepatocellular carcinoma or head and neck squamous cell carcinoma were enrolled in the trial. CD4+ and CD8+ T cells were sorted separately from peripheral blood before TCR sequencing. Genomic DNA was isolated from the sorted cells so that the TCRbeta CDR3 region could be sequenced. The immunoSEQ Assay was used for sequencing of TCRbeta CDR3 regions. TCRdb took this table from immuneACCESS and kept in-frame rearrangements with V and J called. Such tables lack part of the clones; where checked against another copy, unresolved V genes explain under half of the gap, and the rest is unexplained. The sample profile shows some 54,000 clones; 80% of them were found once. The ten most abundant clones make up approximately 4.4% of the sample.

The sequencing here drew on CD4+ or CD8+ T cells sorted from blood, taken in a trial of the OX40 agonist ivuxolimab. The clonotype comes from an adult with an advanced solid tumor such as melanoma, head and neck, liver or kidney cancer. The rearrangement combines TRBV7-2 with TRBJ1-2; confidence is insufficient to name the D gene. The nucleotide sequence reads as follows: TGTGCCAGCAGCTTAGCGTATGGCTACACCTTC. Translated, this is CASSLAYGYTF. Joined to the reference TRBV7-2 and TRBJ1-2 proteins, this CDR3 gives the full variable domain: GAGVSQSPSNKVTEKGKDVELRCDPISGHTALYWYRQSLGQGLEFLIYFQGNSAPDKSGLPSDRFSAERTGGSVSTLTIQRTQQEDSAVYLCASSLAYGYTFGSGTRLTVV.